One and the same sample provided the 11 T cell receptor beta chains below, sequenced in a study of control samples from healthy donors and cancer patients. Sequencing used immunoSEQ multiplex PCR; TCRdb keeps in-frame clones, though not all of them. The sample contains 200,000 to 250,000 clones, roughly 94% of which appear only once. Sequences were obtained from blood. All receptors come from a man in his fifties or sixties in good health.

The chain's CDR3 is CASSFTGDGSPLHF. DNA of the CDR3: TGTGCCAGCAGCTTCACAGGGGACGGTTCACCCCTCCACTTT. The V and J genes are TRBV7-9 and TRBJ1-6; 7 nucleotides align to TRBD1. This CDR3 has 14 residues. Germline CDR1 SEHNR, CDR2 FQNEAQ (reference sequence). V shed 3 bases and J 9 bases; nucleotides not matched to a gene: 5.

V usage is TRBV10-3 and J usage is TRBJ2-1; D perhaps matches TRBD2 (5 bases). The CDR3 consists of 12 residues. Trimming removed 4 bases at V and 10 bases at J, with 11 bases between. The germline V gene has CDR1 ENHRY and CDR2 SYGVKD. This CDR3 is CAISGTSGEQFF. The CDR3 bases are TGTGCCATCAGTGGTACCTCGGGGGAGCAGTTCTTC.

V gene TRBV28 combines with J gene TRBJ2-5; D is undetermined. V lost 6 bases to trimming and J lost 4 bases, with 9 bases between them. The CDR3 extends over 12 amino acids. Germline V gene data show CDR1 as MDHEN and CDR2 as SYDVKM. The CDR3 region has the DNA TGTGCCAGCAGCCTCATAGGAGAGACCCAGTACTTC. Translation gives CASSLIGETQYF.

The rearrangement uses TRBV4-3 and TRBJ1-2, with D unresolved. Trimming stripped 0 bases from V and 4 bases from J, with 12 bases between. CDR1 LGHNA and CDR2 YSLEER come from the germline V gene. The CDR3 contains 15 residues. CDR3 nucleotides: TGCGCCAGCAGCCAAGAGTCCGGCAGGTCCTATGGCTACACCTTC. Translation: CASSQESGRSYGYTF.

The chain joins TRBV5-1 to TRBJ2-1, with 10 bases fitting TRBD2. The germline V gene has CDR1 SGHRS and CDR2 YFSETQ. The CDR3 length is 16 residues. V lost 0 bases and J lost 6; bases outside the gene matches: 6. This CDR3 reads CASSLAALAGVNEQFF. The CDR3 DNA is TGCGCCAGCAGCTTGGCCGCGCTAGCGGGGGTCAATGAGCAGTTCTTC.

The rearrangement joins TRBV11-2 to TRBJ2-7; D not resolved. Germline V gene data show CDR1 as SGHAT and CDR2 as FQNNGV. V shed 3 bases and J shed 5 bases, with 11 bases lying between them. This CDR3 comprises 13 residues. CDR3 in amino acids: CASSFGGTHEQYV. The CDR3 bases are TGTGCCAGCAGCTTCGGTGGAACCCACGAGCAGTACGTC.

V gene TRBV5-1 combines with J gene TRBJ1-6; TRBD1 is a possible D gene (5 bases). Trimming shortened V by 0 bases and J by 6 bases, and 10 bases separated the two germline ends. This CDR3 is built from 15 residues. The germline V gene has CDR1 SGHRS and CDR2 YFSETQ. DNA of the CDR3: TGCGCCAGCAGCTTGGCGCCGGGGACTAATTCACCCCTCCACTTT. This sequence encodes CASSLAPGTNSPLHF.

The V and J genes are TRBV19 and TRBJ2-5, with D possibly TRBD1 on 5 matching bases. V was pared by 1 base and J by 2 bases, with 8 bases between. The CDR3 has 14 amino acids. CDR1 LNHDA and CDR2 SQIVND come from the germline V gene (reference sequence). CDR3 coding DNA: TGTGCCAGTAGTATAGGGTACAGGCAAGAGACCCAGTACTTC. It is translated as CASSIGYRQETQYF.

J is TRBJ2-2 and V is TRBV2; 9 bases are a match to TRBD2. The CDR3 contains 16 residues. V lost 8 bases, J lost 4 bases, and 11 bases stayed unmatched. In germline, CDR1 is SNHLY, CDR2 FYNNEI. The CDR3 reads CASRHGLAGPTGELFF. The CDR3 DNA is TGTGCCAGCCGGCACGGGCTAGCGGGGCCCACCGGGGAGCTGTTTTTT. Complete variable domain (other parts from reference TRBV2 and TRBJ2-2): EPEVTQTPSHQVTQMGQEVILRCVPISNHLYFYWYRQILGQKVEFLVSFYNNEISEKSEIFDDQFSVERPDGSNFTLKIRSTKLEDSAMYFCASRHGLAGPTGELFFGEGSRLTVL.

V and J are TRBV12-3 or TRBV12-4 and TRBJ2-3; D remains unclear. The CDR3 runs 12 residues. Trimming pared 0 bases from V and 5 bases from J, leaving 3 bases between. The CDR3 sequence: CASSLAEDTQYF. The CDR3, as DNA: TGTGCCAGCAGTTTAGCAGAAGATACGCAGTATTTT.

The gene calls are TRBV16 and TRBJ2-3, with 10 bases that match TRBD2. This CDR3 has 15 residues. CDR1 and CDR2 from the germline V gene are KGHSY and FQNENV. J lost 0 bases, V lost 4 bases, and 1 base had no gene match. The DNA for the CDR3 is TGTGCCAGCAGCCGAGCGGGGGGGAGCACAGATACGCAGTATTTT. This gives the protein CASSRAGGSTDTQYF.